These 5 T cell receptor beta chains share one sample of origin, sequenced in a study of PD-1 blockade in classical Hodgkin lymphoma. Method: immunoSEQ multiplex PCR; TCRdb's copy keeps in-frame clones and lacks some. The data show 15,000 to 20,000 clones, more than 55% seen once. All the patients suffered relapse after autologous stem cell transplantation, and brentuximab vedotin exposure differed. The material sequenced was peripheral blood mononuclear cells (PBMCs), taken before the second cycle of nivolumab. These receptors all stem from a human donor with classical Hodgkin lymphoma.

V and J are TRBV5-6 and TRBJ2-1; D remains unclear. CDR1 and CDR2 from the germline V gene are SGHDT and YYEEEE. V shed 1 base and J shed 3 bases, with 8 bases lying between them. CDR3 length: 14 amino acids. CDR3 DNA sequence: TGTGCCAGCAGCTTGTTTTTCGACTACAATGAGCAGTTCTTC. This gives the protein CASSLFFDYNEQFF.

The chain employs TRBV6-1 and TRBJ2-7; no clear D. Trimming removed 2 bases from V and 3 bases from J, with 8 bases in between. CDR1 is MNHNS, CDR2 SASEGT, per germline. The CDR3 covers 13 residues. CDR3 residues: CASSETGYYEQYF. CDR3 nucleotide sequence: TGTGCCAGCAGTGAAACCGGCTACTACGAGCAGTACTTC.

In its sample, this clone was seen a few times. The chain joins TRBV14 to TRBJ2-1; D remains ambiguous. Germline values: CDR1 SGHDN, CDR2 FVKESK. Trimming took off 4 bases at V and 4 bases at J, with 5 bases between the two ends. The CDR3 totals 12 residues. The CDR3 DNA sequence: TGTGCCAGCAGCCCCCAGTACAATGAGCAGTTCTTC. Translating gives CASSPQYNEQFF.

As concerns this clone: Other DNA sequences in the same sample also yield this CDR3. The CDR3 is CASSQDHRNYGYTF. The CDR3 DNA sequence: TGCGCCAGCAGCCAGGACCACAGAAACTATGGCTACACCTTC. The chain employs TRBV4-1 and TRBJ1-2; D is unclear. Germline CDR1 is MGHRA and CDR2 is YSYEKL. CDR3 length equals 14 residues. The ends were cut back, 3 bases at V and 2 bases at J, with 10 bases in the middle.

The V gene is TRBV29-1, the J gene TRBJ1-2, with a weak D call TRBD1 (6 bases). V was pared by 7 bases and J by 4 bases, with 16 bases between. The CDR3 totals 13 residues. Looked up from germline, CDR1 is SQVTM and CDR2 is ANQGSEA. The CDR3 loop is CSAKHRDAYGYTF. The CDR3 DNA follows: TGCAGCGCCAAGCACAGGGATGCCTATGGCTACACCTTC.